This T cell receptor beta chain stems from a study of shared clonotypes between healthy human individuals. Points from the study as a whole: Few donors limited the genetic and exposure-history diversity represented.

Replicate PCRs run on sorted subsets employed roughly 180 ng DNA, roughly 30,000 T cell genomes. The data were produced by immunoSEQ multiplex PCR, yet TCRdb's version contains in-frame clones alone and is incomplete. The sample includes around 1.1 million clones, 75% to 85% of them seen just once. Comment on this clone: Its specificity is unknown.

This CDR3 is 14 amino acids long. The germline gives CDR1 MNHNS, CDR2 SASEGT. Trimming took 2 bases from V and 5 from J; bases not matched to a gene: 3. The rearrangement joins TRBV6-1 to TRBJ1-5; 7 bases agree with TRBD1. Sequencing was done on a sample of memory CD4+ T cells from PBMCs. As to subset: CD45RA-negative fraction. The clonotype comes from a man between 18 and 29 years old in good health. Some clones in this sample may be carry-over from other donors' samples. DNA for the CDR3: TGTGCCAGCAGTGAATTCCAGGGGGATCAGCCCCAGCATTTT. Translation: CASSEFQGDQPQHF.